This TCR beta chain appears in the sequencing data of a study of CD8 T cells in Susac syndrome. For the study at large: The sequenced Susac syndrome patients comprised roughly 6 with active disease and roughly eight in remission.

The RNA, roughly 0.5 to 1 ug, was put through reverse transcription using random hexamers. Multiplex immunoSEQ PCR targeted 54 Vbeta and 13 Jbeta TCR beta segments. MiXCR, run by TCRdb on the immunoSEQ multiplex PCR reads, gives a single entry per CDR3 protein. The data show around 170,000 distinct CDR3 sequences, 85% to 95% seen once. The patients with Susac syndrome were individuals who fulfilled the recently defined diagnostic criteria for disease that was either definite or probable. Turning to this clonotype: Its antigen is as yet unknown.

Study results and caveats: Susac CD8+ clonal expansion peaked in TEMRA cells and active patients.

CDR1 and CDR2 (germline): LGHNA, YNFKEQ. J lost 3 bases, V lost 2 bases, and 6 bases had no gene match. CDR3 length: 15 residues. Material for sequencing was CD8+ T cells from PBMCs. This chain uses TRBV4-2 with TRBJ1-2, with TRBD1 identical over 7 bases. The TCR sequence derives from a human donor with Susac syndrome. DNA of the CDR3: TGTGCCAGCAGCCAAAACCCCACAGGGGACTATGGCTACACCTTC. Translating it yields CASSQNPTGDYGYTF.